The rows below give T cell receptor beta chains drawn from one sample of a study of T cells in Graves' hyperthyroidism and ophthalmopathy. TCRdb reprocessed the multiplex PCR reads with MiXCR, giving one entry per CDR3 protein. The table records around 250,000 distinct CDR3 sequences, about 14% of them present only once. Sequencing was done on a sample of blood. These receptors all stem from a woman aged 40-49 years with Graves' hyperthyroidism that later progressed to Graves' ophthalmopathy. CDR3s include the opening cysteine and the closing phenylalanine or tryptophan. D genes are given only for firm matches. Rows give clone size only sometimes, using once, few, many, or a class for an expanded clone.

v_call: TRBV7-9; d_call: TRBD2; clone_size: many; j_call: TRBJ2-5; cdr3_nt: TGTGCCAGCAGCCGCCTGGGTGGGCTAGCGGGAGTTCAAGAGACCCAGTACTTC; cdr3_aa: CASSRLGGLAGVQETQYF
v_call: TRBV20-1; d_call: -; clone_size: many; j_call: TRBJ1-4; cdr3_nt: TGCAGTGCTAGAGAGACAGTCGCTCCAACTAATGAAAAACTGTTTTTT; cdr3_aa: CSARETVAPTNEKLFF
v_call: TRBV19; d_call: TRBD1; clone_size: many; j_call: TRBJ1-2; cdr3_nt: TGTGCCAGTCAAAGGACAGGGGGCGGTGGCTACACCTTC; cdr3_aa: CASQRTGGGGYTF
v_call: TRBV19; d_call: -; clone_size: many; j_call: TRBJ2-1; cdr3_nt: TGTGCCAGTAGGAATGAAAGGGCGGGTTCCTACAATGAGCAGTTCTTC; cdr3_aa: CASRNERAGSYNEQFF
v_call: TRBV20-1; d_call: TRBD1; clone_size: many; j_call: TRBJ2-1; cdr3_nt: TGCAGTGCTAAGGTTAGGGACAGGACGTACAAAGAGCAGTTCTTC; cdr3_aa: CSAKVRDRTYKEQFF
v_call: TRBV10-3; d_call: TRBD1; clone_size: -; j_call: TRBJ2-7; cdr3_nt: TGTGCCATCAGTGACCCCGGACAGGGGCGAGAGCAGTACTTC; cdr3_aa: CAISDPGQGREQYF
v_call: TRBV20-1; d_call: TRBD1; clone_size: many; j_call: TRBJ2-5; cdr3_nt: TGCAGTGCTAAACCCGGGACAGTCCAAGAGACCCAGTACTTC; cdr3_aa: CSAKPGTVQETQYF
v_call: TRBV5-1; d_call: -; clone_size: many; j_call: TRBJ2-1; cdr3_nt: TGCGCCAGCAGCTTGGCCCAGGGATTTGTACGGGACAATGAGCAGTTCTTC; cdr3_aa: CASSLAQGFVRDNEQFF
v_call: TRBV20-1; d_call: -; clone_size: many; j_call: TRBJ2-7; cdr3_nt: TGCAGTGCTGTACAGGGTTCCTACGAGCAGTACTTC; cdr3_aa: CSAVQGSYEQYF
v_call: TRBV12-3/TRBV12-4; d_call: -; clone_size: -; j_call: TRBJ2-5; cdr3_nt: TGTGCCAGCAGTTTAGCGCTAATCGTTGACAGGCGGCCCCAAGAGACCCAGTACTTC; cdr3_aa: CASSLALIVDRRPQETQYF
v_call: TRBV5-4; d_call: TRBD2; clone_size: -; j_call: TRBJ2-5; cdr3_nt: TGTGCCAGCAGCTATCTGGCGGGAGGGGAGACCCAGTACTTC; cdr3_aa: CASSYLAGGETQYF
v_call: TRBV19; d_call: -; clone_size: few; j_call: TRBJ2-1; cdr3_nt: TGTGCCAGTACCCCGTTAGGGGGAGCCCGTACTGAGCAGTTCTTC; cdr3_aa: CASTPLGGARTEQFF
v_call: TRBV2; d_call: -; clone_size: -; j_call: TRBJ2-5; cdr3_nt: TGTGCCAGCAGTGATCCGGGTTTCCAAGAGACCCAGTACTTC; cdr3_aa: CASSDPGFQETQYF
v_call: TRBV19; d_call: -; clone_size: -; j_call: TRBJ1-6; cdr3_nt: TGTGCCAGTAGTATCGGCGACTCCGGGAATTCACCCCTCCACTTT; cdr3_aa: CASSIGDSGNSPLHF
v_call: TRBV2; d_call: -; clone_size: many; j_call: TRBJ1-4; cdr3_nt: TGTGCCAGCAGCGGGGCACGGGGCGAAAAACTGTTTTTT; cdr3_aa: CASSGARGEKLFF
v_call: TRBV14; d_call: -; clone_size: many; j_call: TRBJ1-6; cdr3_nt: TGTGCCAGCAGCTCACAGGGTTCTTCACCCCTCCACTTT; cdr3_aa: CASSSQGSSPLHF
v_call: TRBV12-3/TRBV12-4; d_call: -; clone_size: -; j_call: TRBJ2-2; cdr3_nt: TGTGCCAGCAGTTCGACAGTCAACACCGGGGAGCCGTTTTTT; cdr3_aa: CASSSTVNTGEPFF
v_call: TRBV5-5; d_call: TRBD1; clone_size: many; j_call: TRBJ2-1; cdr3_nt: TGTGCCAGCAGCTCCGCAATTGGACAGGGAGGACTCTCCTACAATGAGCAGTTCTTC; cdr3_aa: CASSSAIGQGGLSYNEQFF
v_call: TRBV12-3/TRBV12-4; d_call: -; clone_size: many; j_call: TRBJ1-5; cdr3_nt: TGTGCCAGCAGTTTGGAGGGGTTTCAGCCCCAGCATTTT; cdr3_aa: CASSLEGFQPQHF
v_call: TRBV10-3; d_call: -; clone_size: few; j_call: TRBJ2-1; cdr3_nt: TGTGCCATCAGTGATTCTAGGAGCGTTCTTGAGCAGTTCTTC; cdr3_aa: CAISDSRSVLEQFF
v_call: TRBV14; d_call: -; clone_size: -; j_call: TRBJ2-2; cdr3_nt: TGTGCCAGCAGCCAAGGTTTAGCTGAGCTAGGGGACACCGGGGAGCTGTTTTTT; cdr3_aa: CASSQGLAELGDTGELFF
v_call: TRBV5-1; d_call: TRBD2; clone_size: many; j_call: TRBJ2-5; cdr3_nt: TGCGCCAGCAGCTTGGTGGTAGCGGGGGGCTTGAGCCCCCAGTACTTC; cdr3_aa: CASSLVVAGGLSPQYF